The entry below describes one TCR beta chain. The entry originates in a study of cytomegalovirus exposure and HLA in healthy donors. Germline V gene data show CDR1 as SGHKS and CDR2 as YYEKEE (reference sequence). V was trimmed by 3 bases and J by 4 bases, leaving 5 bases between them. This CDR3 is built from 11 residues. The PCR employed 60 Vbeta primers together with 13 Jbeta primers. Method: immunoSEQ multiplex PCR; TCRdb's copy keeps in-frame clones and lacks some. The table records about 170,000 clones, roughly 79% of them present only once. The receptor was derived from a woman under 30 in good health and CMV-seropositive. The sample consisted of PBMCs. The V gene is TRBV5-5, the J gene TRBJ2-7; unclear D gene. The CDR3 nucleotides read TGTGCCAGCAGCTCCTCGTACGAGCAGTACTTC. This translates into CASSSSYEQYF.